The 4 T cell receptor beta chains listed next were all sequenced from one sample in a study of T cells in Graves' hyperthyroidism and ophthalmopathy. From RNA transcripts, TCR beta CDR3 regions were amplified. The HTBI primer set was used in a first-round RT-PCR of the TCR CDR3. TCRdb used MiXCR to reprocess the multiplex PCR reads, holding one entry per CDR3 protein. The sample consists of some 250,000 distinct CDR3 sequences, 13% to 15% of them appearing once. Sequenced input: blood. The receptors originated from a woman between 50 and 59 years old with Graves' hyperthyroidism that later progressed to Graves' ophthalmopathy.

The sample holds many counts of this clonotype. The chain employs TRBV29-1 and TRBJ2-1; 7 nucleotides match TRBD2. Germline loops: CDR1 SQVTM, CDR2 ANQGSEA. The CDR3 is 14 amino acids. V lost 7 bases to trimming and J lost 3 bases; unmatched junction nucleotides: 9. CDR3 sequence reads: CSGGRAGFYNEQFF. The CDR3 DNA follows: TGCAGCGGAGGGCGAGCGGGGTTCTACAATGAGCAGTTCTTC.

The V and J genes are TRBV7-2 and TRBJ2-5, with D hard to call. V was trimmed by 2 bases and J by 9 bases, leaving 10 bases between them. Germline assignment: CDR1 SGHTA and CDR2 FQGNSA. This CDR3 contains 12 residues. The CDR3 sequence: CASSLMAEPQYF. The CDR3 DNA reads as TGTGCCAGCAGCTTAATGGCGGAGCCCCAGTACTTC. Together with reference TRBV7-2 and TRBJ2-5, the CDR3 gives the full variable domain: GAGVSQSPSNKVTEKGKDVELRCDPISGHTALYWYRQSLGQGLEFLIYFQGNSAPDKSGLPSDRFSAERTGGSVSTLTIQRTQQEDSAVYLCASSLMAEPQYFGPGTRLLVL.

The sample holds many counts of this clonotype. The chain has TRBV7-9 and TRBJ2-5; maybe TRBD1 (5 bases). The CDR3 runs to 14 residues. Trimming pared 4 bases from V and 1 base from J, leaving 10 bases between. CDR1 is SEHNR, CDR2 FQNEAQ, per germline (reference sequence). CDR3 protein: CASSYGHAQETQYF. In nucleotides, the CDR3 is TGTGCCAGCAGCTACGGACATGCCCAAGAGACCCAGTACTTC.

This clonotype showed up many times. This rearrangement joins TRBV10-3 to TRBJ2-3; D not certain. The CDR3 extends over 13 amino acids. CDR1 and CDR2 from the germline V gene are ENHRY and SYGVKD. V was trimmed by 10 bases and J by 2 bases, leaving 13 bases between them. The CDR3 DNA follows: TGTGCCACCACGGAGAGTTCCACAGATACGCAGTATTTT. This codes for CATTESSTDTQYF.